Presented here are 22 T cell receptor beta chains from one specimen sequenced in a study of blood T cell repertoires in COVID-19. Sequencing used immunoSEQ multiplex PCR; TCRdb keeps in-frame clones, though not all of them. The table includes fewer than 150,000 clones, around 86% detected once. Sequencing was carried out using PBMCs or T cells enriched from blood (not recorded which). The receptors derive from a man aged 25 to 45 who had recovered from COVID-19.

The rearrangement joins TRBV19 to TRBJ2-6, with D unclear. This CDR3 is 14 amino acids long. V lost 6 bases and J 0 bases, leaving 6 bases between the germline ends. CDR1 and CDR2 (germline): LNHDA, SQIVND (reference sequence). In DNA form, the CDR3 reads TGTGCCAGTAGACACAGCTCTGGGGCCAACGTCCTGACTTTC. This sequence encodes CASRHSSGANVLTF.

This clone was seen only once. This chain connects TRBV27 to TRBJ2-1; D remains ambiguous. Germline CDR1 reads MNHEY; CDR2 reads SMNVEV (reference sequence). This CDR3 is 11 amino acids long. The V end lost 8 bases, the J end lost 2 bases, and 4 bases lay between the germline ends. CDR3 region: CASGPYNEQFF. The CDR3 coding sequence is TGTGCCAGCGGGCCCTACAATGAGCAGTTCTTC.

V usage is TRBV4-2 and J usage is TRBJ2-2; D remains unclear. Germline lookup yields CDR1 LGHNA and CDR2 YNFKEQ. The CDR3 covers 12 residues. With 3 bases removed from V and 5 bases from J, the gap between germline ends came to 4 bases. The CDR3 loop is CASSQTTGELFF. The CDR3 DNA reads TGTGCCAGCAGCCAGACAACCGGGGAGCTGTTTTTT.

This rearrangement joins TRBV14 to TRBJ1-2, with 7 bases lining up with TRBD1. Trimming removed 1 base from V and 4 bases from J; junction bases left unmatched: 9. The CDR3 is 16 residues long. Germline-derived CDR1 and CDR2 are SGHDN and FVKESK. The CDR3 region has the DNA TGTGCCAGCAGCCAAGGAACAGGGGTGTCGAGCTATGGCTACACCTTC. Its translation is CASSQGTGVSSYGYTF. Based on the CDR3 plus reference TRBV14 and TRBJ1-2, the full variable domain is EAGVTQFPSHSVIEKGQTVTLRCDPISGHDNLYWYRRVMGKEIKFLLHFVKESKQDESGMPNNRFLAERTGGTYSTLKVQPAELEDSGVYFCASSQGTGVSSYGYTFGSGTRLTVV.

The chain joins TRBV28 to TRBJ2-1, with 11 bases matching TRBD2. Germline V gene sequence: CDR1 MDHEN, CDR2 SYDVKM. The CDR3 contains 16 residues. With 7 bases clipped from V and 7 bases from J, the junction kept 12 bases outside the gene matches. CDR3 in amino acids: CASTLAGGPGLNEQFF. CDR3 DNA: TGTGCCAGCACCTTAGCGGGAGGGCCTGGTTTGAATGAGCAGTTCTTC.

This clone was seen just once. This sequence joins TRBV19 and TRBJ1-2; TRBD1 matches 7 bases. This CDR3 contains 15 residues. Germline CDR1 LNHDA, CDR2 SQIVND (reference sequence). The ends lost 6 bases at V and 2 bases at J; junction bases unmatched: 9. The CDR3 DNA is TGTGCCAGTAGACCTCAGACAGGGATGAACTATGGCTACACCTTC. Protein product: CASRPQTGMNYGYTF. Complete variable domain (other parts from reference TRBV19 and TRBJ1-2): DGGITQSPKYLFRKEGQNVTLSCEQNLNHDAMYWYRQDPGQGLRLIYYSQIVNDFQKGDIAEGYSVSREKKESFPLTVTSAQKNPTAFYLCASRPQTGMNYGYTFGSGTRLTVV.

The chain carries TRBV5-1 and TRBJ2-5; TRBD1 matches 8 bases. Germline V CDR1 and CDR2: SGHRS, YFSETQ. The V gene end was trimmed by 0 bases and the J gene end by 5 bases; junction bases not matched to a gene: 6. The CDR3 covers 15 residues. Written as DNA, the CDR3 is TGCGCCAGCAGCTTGGGGGCAGGGGGCCGGGAGACCCAGTACTTC. Its protein is CASSLGAGGRETQYF.

In this sample, this clone turned up a few times. This chain joins TRBV6-5 and TRBJ1-2; maybe TRBD1 (5 bases). The germline V gene has CDR1 MNHEY and CDR2 SVGAGI. The length of the CDR3 is 16 residues. V lost 0 bases and J 3 bases, leaving 14 bases between the germline ends. DNA of the CDR3: TGTGCCAGCAGTTACTCGAGCGCGACAGCCTACTATGGCTACACCTTC. Protein: CASSYSSATAYYGYTF.

This chain links TRBV7-9 with TRBJ1-2; D is perhaps TRBD1 (6 bases). The CDR3 contains 16 residues. Germline V gives CDR1 SEHNR, CDR2 FQNEAQ (reference sequence). Trimming removed 0 bases at V and 4 bases at J, with 15 bases between. The CDR3 DNA is TGTGCCAGCAGCTTAGCCCTACAGGGATGGGGCTATGGCTACACCTTC. This translates into CASSLALQGWGYGYTF.

The V gene is TRBV6-6, the J gene TRBJ1-4; D not certain. Germline CDR1 MNHNY, CDR2 SVGAGI (reference sequence). CDR3 size: 12 residues. V was trimmed by 7 bases and J by 10 bases, leaving 13 bases between them. The CDR3 DNA is TGTGCCAGCACCCCAGAGGGTGGAAAACTGTTTTTT. Translation: CASTPEGGKLFF.

The rearrangement links TRBV12-3 or TRBV12-4 to TRBJ1-2; D is uncertain. Trimming took off 6 bases at V and 3 bases at J, with 11 bases between the two ends. There are 13 residues in the CDR3. The CDR3 nucleotides are TGTGCCAGCAGCCCCTTGGAGTACTATGGCTACACCTTC. It codes for CASSPLEYYGYTF.

The V gene is TRBV27, the J gene TRBJ1-2, with TRBD1 matching over 9 bases. V lost 2 bases to trimming and J lost 5 bases; unmatched junction nucleotides: 3. Germline V gives CDR1 MNHEY, CDR2 SMNVEV (reference sequence). The CDR3 has 14 residues. The CDR3 here is CASSLRGTGYGYTF. Written as DNA, the CDR3 is TGTGCCAGCAGTTTAAGAGGGACAGGGTATGGCTACACCTTC.

The chain employs TRBV19 and TRBJ1-4, with unresolved D. Germline values: CDR1 LNHDA, CDR2 SQIVND (reference sequence). Trimming took 5 bases from V and 4 from J, leaving 11 bases between them. The CDR3 spans 14 residues. The CDR3 DNA sequence: TGTGCCAGTAGTTCCCGGAGGAATAATGAAAAACTGTTTTTT. Its protein product is CASSSRRNNEKLFF.

The chain recombines TRBV10-1 with TRBJ2-5; 7 nucleotides align to TRBD1. The V segment lost 5 bases and the J segment 7 bases; nucleotides outside the gene matches: 7. CDR3 size: 13 residues. Germline V gene sequence: CDR1 WNHNN, CDR2 SYGVQD (reference sequence). The DNA of the CDR3 is TGCGCCAGCAGTCCCGACAGGGCGGGGACCCAGTACTTC. Its protein product is CASSPDRAGTQYF.

The chain links TRBV7-9 to TRBJ2-1; TRBD2 is a possible D gene (6 bases). From germline, CDR1 is SEHNR and CDR2 FQNEAQ (reference sequence). The CDR3 has 13 residues. V lost 8 bases and J lost 4, with 12 bases in between. This chain's CDR3 is CASRREQYNEQFF. The CDR3 DNA reads TGTGCCAGCCGCCGGGAGCAATACAATGAGCAGTTCTTC.

This chain uses TRBV2 with TRBJ2-3, with D tentatively TRBD1 (7 bases). Trimming shortened V by 1 base and J by 1 base, and 12 bases separated the two germline ends. Per germline, CDR1 SNHLY and CDR2 FYNNEI. This CDR3 is 16 amino acids long. DNA for the CDR3: TGTGCCAGCAGTGAAGGGGGGGACAGAGGCACAGATACGCAGTATTTT. Protein product: CASSEGGDRGTDTQYF.

The table lists this clone with a count of one. The chain employs TRBV18 and TRBJ1-3; the D is unclear. Deletions cut 9 bases from V and 4 bases from J, with 16 bases between. From germline, CDR1 is KGHSH and CDR2 LQKENI. The CDR3 loop spans 14 amino acids. CDR3 loop: CASQSAGGGNTIYF. In DNA, the CDR3 is TGTGCCAGTCAATCCGCGGGAGGAGGAAACACCATATATTTT.

CDR3 sequence: CASSIELLGGRAHEQYF. In nucleotides, the CDR3 is TGTGCCAGTAGTATAGAGCTGTTGGGCGGGAGGGCCCACGAGCAGTACTTC. The rearrangement uses TRBV19 and TRBJ2-7; 9 bases are shared with TRBD2. V lost 0 bases to trimming and J lost 5 bases; unmatched junction nucleotides: 11. CDR3 length: 17 amino acids. Per germline, CDR1 LNHDA and CDR2 SQIVND (reference sequence).

The CDR3 is CASSRTARGKDEQFF. The CDR3 nucleotides read TGTGCCAGCAGCCGGACTGCCAGGGGGAAGGATGAGCAGTTCTTC. The chain is built from TRBV21-1 and TRBJ2-1; the DNA was not compared with TRBD1, the D call given in the table. TRBV21-1 has pseudogene status. The CDR3 consists of 15 residues.

V gene TRBV18 combines with J gene TRBJ2-5; a weak D match, TRBD1 (5 bases). Germline CDR1 reads KGHSH; CDR2 reads LQKENI. CDR3 length: 15 residues. V was clipped by 3 bases and J by 2 bases, with 13 bases between them. The CDR3 DNA reads TGTGCCAGCTCACCGGGCAGCACAGGTCAAGAGACCCAGTACTTC. Its translation: CASSPGSTGQETQYF. The whole variable domain, remainder taken from reference TRBV18 and TRBJ2-5, is NAGVMQNPRHLVRRRGQEARLRCSPMKGHSHVYWYRQLPEEGLKFMVYLQKENIIDESGMPKERFSAEFPKEGPSILRIQQVVRGDSAAYFCASSPGSTGQETQYFGPGTRLLVL.

V gene TRBV5-1 combines with J gene TRBJ1-3; 8 bases align to TRBD1. Trimming at V came to 5 bases and at J to 3 bases, leaving 7 bases not matched to a gene. CDR1 is SGHRS and CDR2 is YFSETQ in the germline V gene. This CDR3 has 15 residues. The DNA for the CDR3 is TGCGCCAGCAGTTCCACAGGGGGAAGTGGAAACACCATATATTTT. As protein: CASSSTGGSGNTIYF.

The V and J genes are TRBV30 and TRBJ2-3; the match to TRBD2 covers 9 bases. Per germline, CDR1 GTSNPN and CDR2 SVGIG (reference sequence). Germline trimming cut 2 bases from V and 5 bases from J; bases unmatched to any gene: 5. The CDR3 sequence is 14 residues long. DNA for the CDR3: TGTGCCTGGAGTAGTGCGGGAGGGAAAGATACGCAGTATTTT. This gives the protein CAWSSAGGKDTQYF.